This T cell receptor (beta chain) was documented in a study of T cell responses to AZD1222 COVID-19 vaccine. The V end lost 2 bases, the J end lost 5 bases, and 17 bases lay between the germline ends. Germline-derived CDR1 and CDR2 are SGHAT and FQDESV (reference sequence). CDR3 length equals 16 residues. With respect to this clone: Its target is unknown.

Points from the study as a whole: Spike-spanning, vaccine-associated CD4 TCRs were dominant at 160-218 and 743-854. Of spike-specific TCRs, nearly half reportedly target regions left unmutated in variants. An increase in Spike-specific TCR breadth and depth was observed after two AZD1222 doses. White British people made up most donors, females outnumbered males, and clonal diversity was possibly underestimated.

Using immunoSEQ multiplex PCR, the repertoire was profiled, and TCRdb retains in-frame clones only, with some absent. The sample yields about 120,000 clones, about 83% seen once. This sequence joins TRBV11-1 and TRBJ2-3, with unresolved D. The TCR was taken from an adult in good health. Sequencing was performed on peripheral blood, taken on day 0 of AZD1222 vaccination. In DNA, the CDR3 is TGTGCCAGCAGCTTAAGAATGGCCGTAGAAGGAGATACGCAGTATTTT. Protein: CASSLRMAVEGDTQYF. Together with reference TRBV11-1 and TRBJ2-3, the CDR3 gives the full variable domain: EAEVAQSPRYKITEKSQAVAFWCDPISGHATLYWYRQILGQGPELLVQFQDESVVDDSQLPKDRFSAERLKGVDSTLKIQPAELGDSAMYLCASSLRMAVEGDTQYFGPGTRLTVL.